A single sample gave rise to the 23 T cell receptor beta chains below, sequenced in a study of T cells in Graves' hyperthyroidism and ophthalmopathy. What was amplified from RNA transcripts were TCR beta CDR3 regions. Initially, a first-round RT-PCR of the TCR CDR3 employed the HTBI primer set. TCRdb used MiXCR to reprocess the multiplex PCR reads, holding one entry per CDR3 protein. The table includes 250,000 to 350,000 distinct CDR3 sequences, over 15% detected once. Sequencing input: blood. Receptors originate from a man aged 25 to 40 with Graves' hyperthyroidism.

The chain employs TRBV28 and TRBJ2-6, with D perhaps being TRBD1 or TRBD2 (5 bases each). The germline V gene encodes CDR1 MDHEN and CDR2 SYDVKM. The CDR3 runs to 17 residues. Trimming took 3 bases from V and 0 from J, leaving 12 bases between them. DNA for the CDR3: TGTGCCAGCAGTTTTGATGCAGGGACCTCTGGGGCCAACGTCCTGACTTTC. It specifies CASSFDAGTSGANVLTF.

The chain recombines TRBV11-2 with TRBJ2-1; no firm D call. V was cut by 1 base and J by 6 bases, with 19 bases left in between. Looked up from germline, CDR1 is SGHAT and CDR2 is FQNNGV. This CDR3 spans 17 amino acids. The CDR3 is CASSLAPPEPWVNEQFF. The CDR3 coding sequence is TGTGCCAGCAGCTTAGCCCCCCCGGAGCCTTGGGTCAATGAGCAGTTCTTC.

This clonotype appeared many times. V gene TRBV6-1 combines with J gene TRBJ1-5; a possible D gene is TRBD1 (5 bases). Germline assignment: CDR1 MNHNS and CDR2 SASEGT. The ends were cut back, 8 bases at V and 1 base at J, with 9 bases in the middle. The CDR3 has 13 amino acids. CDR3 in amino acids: CASWGGSNQPQHF. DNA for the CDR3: TGTGCCAGCTGGGGGGGGAGCAATCAGCCCCAGCATTTT.

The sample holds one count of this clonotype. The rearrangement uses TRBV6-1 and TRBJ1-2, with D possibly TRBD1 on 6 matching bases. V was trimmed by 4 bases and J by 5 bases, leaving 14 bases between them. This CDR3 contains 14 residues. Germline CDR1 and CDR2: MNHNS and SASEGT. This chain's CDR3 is CASSASGTRYGYTF. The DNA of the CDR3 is TGTGCCAGCAGTGCCTCCGGGACAAGATATGGCTACACCTTC.

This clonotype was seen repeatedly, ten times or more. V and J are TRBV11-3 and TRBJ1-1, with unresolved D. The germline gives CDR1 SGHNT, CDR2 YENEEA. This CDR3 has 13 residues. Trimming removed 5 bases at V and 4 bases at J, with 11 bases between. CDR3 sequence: CASSLGLGTEAFF. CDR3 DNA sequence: TGTGCCAGCAGCCTGGGTCTCGGCACTGAAGCTTTCTTT.

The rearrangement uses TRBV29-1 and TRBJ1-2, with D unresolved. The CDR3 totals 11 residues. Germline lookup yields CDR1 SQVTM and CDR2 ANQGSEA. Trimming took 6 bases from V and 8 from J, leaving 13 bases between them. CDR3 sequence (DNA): TGCAGCGTGAGAGGAGACTGGGGCTACACCTTC. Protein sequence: CSVRGDWGYTF.

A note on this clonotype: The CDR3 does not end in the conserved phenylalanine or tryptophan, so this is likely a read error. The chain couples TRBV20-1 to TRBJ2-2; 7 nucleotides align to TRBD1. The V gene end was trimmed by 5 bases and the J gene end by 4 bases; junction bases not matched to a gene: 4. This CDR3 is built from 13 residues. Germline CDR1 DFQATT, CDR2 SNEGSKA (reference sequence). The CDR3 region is CSASQGRTGELFL. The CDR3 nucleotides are TGCAGTGCTTCACAGGGGCGCACCGGGGAGCTGTTTCTT.

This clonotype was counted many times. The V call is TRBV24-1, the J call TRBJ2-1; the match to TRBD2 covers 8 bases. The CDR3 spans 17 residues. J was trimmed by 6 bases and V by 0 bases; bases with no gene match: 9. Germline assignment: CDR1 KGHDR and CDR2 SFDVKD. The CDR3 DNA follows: TGTGCCACCAGTGATTTGAGCGGGGGCAGAGGGGGCAATGAGCAGTTCTTC. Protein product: CATSDLSGGRGGNEQFF.

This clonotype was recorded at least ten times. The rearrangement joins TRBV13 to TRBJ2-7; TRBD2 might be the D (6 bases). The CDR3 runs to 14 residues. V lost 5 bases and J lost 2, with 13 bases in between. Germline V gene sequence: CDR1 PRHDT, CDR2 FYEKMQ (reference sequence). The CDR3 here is CASSEPAGTYEQYF. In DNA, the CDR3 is TGTGCCAGCAGCGAACCCGCGGGGACCTACGAGCAGTACTTC. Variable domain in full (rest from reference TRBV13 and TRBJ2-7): AAGVIQSPRHLIKEKRETATLKCYPIPRHDTVYWYQQGPGQDPQFLISFYEKMQSDKGSIPDRFSAQQFSDYHSELNMSSLELGDSALYFCASSEPAGTYEQYFGPGTRLTVT.

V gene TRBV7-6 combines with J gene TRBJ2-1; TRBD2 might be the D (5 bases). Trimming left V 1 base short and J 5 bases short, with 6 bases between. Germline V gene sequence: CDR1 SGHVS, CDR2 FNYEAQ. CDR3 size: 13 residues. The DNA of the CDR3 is TGTGCCAGCAGCTTAGAGGAGGACAATGAGCAGTTCTTC. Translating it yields CASSLEEDNEQFF.

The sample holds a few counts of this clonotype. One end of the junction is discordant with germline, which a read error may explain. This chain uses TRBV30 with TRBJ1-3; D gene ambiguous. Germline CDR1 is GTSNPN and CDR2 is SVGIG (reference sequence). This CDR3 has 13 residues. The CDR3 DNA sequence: TGTGCCTGGACTAAGAGCTCTGGAAACACCACATATTTT. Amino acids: CAWTKSSGNTTYF.

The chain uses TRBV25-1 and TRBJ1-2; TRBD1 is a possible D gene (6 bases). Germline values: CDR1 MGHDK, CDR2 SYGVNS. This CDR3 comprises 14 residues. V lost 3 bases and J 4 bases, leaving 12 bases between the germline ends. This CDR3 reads CASSEAGARYGYTF. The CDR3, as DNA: TGTGCCAGCAGTGAGGCAGGGGCACGCTATGGCTACACCTTC.

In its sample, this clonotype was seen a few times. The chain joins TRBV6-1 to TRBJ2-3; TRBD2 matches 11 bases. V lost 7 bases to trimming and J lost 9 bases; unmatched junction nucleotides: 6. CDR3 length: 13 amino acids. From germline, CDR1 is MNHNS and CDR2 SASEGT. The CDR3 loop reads CASTTSGKRTQYF. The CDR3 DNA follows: TGTGCCAGCACGACTAGCGGGAAGAGGACGCAGTATTTT.

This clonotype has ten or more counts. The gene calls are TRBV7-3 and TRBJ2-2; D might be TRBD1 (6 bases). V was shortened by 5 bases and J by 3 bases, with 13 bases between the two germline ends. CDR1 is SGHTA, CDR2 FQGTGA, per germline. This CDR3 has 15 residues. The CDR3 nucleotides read TGTGCCAGCAGCGGGGGCCCGAGGGACACCGGGGAGCTGTTTTTT. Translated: CASSGGPRDTGELFF.

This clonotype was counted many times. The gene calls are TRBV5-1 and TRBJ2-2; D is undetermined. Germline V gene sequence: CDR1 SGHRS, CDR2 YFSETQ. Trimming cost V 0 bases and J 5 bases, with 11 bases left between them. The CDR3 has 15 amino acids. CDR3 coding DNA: TGCGCCAGCAGCTTGGACGGAGCGTTTACCGGGGAGCTGTTTTTT. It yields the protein CASSLDGAFTGELFF.

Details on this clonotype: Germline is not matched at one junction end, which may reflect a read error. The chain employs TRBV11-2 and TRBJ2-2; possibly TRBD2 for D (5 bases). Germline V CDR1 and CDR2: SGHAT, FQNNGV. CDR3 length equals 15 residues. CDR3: CASRGGGWETGELVF. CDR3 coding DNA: TGTGCCAGCAGGGGCGGAGGTTGGGAAACCGGGGAGCTGGTTTTT.

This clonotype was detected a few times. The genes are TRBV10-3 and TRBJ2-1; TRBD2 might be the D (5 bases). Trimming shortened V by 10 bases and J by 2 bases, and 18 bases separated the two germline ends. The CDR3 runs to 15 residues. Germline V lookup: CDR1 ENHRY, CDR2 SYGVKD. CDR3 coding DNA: TGTGCCACCCGAGTGCTGGACTCCACCTACAATGAGCAGTTCTTC. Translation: CATRVLDSTYNEQFF.

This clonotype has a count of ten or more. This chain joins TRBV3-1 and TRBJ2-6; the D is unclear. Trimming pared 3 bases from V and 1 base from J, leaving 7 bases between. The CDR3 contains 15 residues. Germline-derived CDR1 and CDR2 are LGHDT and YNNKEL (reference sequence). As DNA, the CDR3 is TGTGCCAGCAGCCAGCTCTTTTCTGGGGCCAACGTCCTGACTTTC. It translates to CASSQLFSGANVLTF.

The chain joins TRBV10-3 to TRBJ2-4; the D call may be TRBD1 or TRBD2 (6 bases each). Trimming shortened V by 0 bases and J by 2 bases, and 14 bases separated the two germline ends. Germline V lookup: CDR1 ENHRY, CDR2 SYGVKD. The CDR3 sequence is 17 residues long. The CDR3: CAISESHPGATKNIQYF. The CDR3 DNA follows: TGTGCCATCAGTGAGTCTCACCCGGGGGCGACCAAAAACATTCAGTACTTC.

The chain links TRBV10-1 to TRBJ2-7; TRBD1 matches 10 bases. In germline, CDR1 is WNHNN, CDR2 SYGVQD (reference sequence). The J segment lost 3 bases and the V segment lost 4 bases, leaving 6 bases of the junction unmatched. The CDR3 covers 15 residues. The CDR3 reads CASSGPGQGHYEQYF. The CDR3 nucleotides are TGCGCCAGCAGTGGCCCGGGACAGGGGCACTACGAGCAGTACTTC.

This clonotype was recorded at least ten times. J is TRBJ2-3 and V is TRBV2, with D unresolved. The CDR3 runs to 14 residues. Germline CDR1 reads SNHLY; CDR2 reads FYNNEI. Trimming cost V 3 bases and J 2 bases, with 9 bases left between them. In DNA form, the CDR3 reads TGTGCCAGCAGTGAGGTGGCGGACACAGATACGCAGTATTTT. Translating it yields CASSEVADTDTQYF.

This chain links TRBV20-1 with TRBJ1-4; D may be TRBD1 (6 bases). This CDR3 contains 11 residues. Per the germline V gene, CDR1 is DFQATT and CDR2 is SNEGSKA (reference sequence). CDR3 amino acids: CTTDRNEKLFF. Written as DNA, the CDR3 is TGCACTACGGACAGAAATGAAAAACTGTTTTTT.

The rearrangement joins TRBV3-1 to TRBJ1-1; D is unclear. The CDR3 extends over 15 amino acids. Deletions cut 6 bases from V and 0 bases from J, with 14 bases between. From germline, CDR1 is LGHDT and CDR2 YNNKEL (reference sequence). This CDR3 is CASSDSGRVNTEAFF. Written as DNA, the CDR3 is TGTGCCAGCAGTGATAGCGGGAGGGTGAACACTGAAGCTTTCTTT.